These 5 T cell receptor beta chains were all obtained from the same sample, sequenced in a study of Graves' ophthalmopathy and Graves' hyperthyroidism. Amplification of TCR beta CDR3 regions used RNA transcripts. HTBI primers were used in a first-round RT-PCR, which preceded a second-round multiplex PCR. TCRdb recomputed calls from the multiplex PCR reads with MiXCR, one row per CDR3 protein. The top ten hold over 8.5% of the sample, which has approximately 1.2 million distinct CDR3 sequences, around a third seen once. Sequencing was performed on peripheral blood or thyroid tissue (not recorded which). These receptor sequences come from an adult man with Graves' hyperthyroidism.

V and J are TRBV29-1 and TRBJ2-1, with TRBD2 identical over 9 bases. Germline trimming cut 7 bases from V and 10 bases from J; bases unmatched to any gene: 5. Germline values: CDR1 SQVTM, CDR2 ANQGSEA. This CDR3 region has 11 residues. CDR3 residues: CSARRGGEQFF. Here the CDR3 DNA reads TGCAGCGCAAGGCGGGGGGGGGAGCAGTTCTTC.

This clonotype was seen at least ten times. The CDR3 is CASSFQTGSGRNTIYF. The CDR3 nucleotides read TGTGCCAGCAGCTTTCAGACAGGGTCTGGCAGAAACACCATATATTTT. V is TRBV7-2 and J is TRBJ1-3; 7 bases are a match to TRBD1. The germline V gene has CDR1 SGHTA and CDR2 FQGNSA. The trim removed 3 bases at V and 5 bases at J, leaving 10 bases unmatched. The length of the CDR3 is 16 residues.

This clonotype was recorded at least ten times. CDR3 nucleotide sequence: TGTGCCAGCAGCCAACAGGCCAATAGCAATCAGCCCCAGCATTTT. Translation: CASSQQANSNQPQHF. V and J are TRBV6-5 and TRBJ1-5; weak D call: TRBD1 (5 bases). V lost 6 bases, J lost 0 bases, and 12 bases lay in between. This CDR3 is built from 15 residues. Germline V CDR1 and CDR2: MNHEY, SVGAGI.

The rearrangement joins TRBV2 to TRBJ2-2; D may be TRBD2 (6 bases). Trimming removed 8 bases from V and 4 bases from J, with 11 bases in between. Germline V lookup: CDR1 SNHLY, CDR2 FYNNEI. The CDR3 has 13 residues. CDR3 amino acids: CASGLLATGELFF. The CDR3 bases are TGTGCCAGCGGACTATTAGCCACCGGGGAGCTGTTTTTT.

This clonotype was detected a few times. The chain recombines TRBV24-1 with TRBJ1-1; D uncertain. The CDR3 sequence is 14 residues long. V gave up 9 bases and J gave up 0 bases, with 13 bases separating them. Germline V gene data show CDR1 as KGHDR and CDR2 as SFDVKD. DNA of the CDR3: TGTGCCACCCGTCAATCGGGGATGAACACTGAAGCTTTCTTT. Residues: CATRQSGMNTEAFF.